This T cell receptor (beta chain) stems from a study of CD8 T cells in Susac syndrome (dated by TCRdb to the late 2010s). Regarding the study in general: Repertoire sequencing was used to test whether CD8+ T cell activation and differentiation in Susac syndrome was antigen driven. Results and caveats for the whole study, not just this receptor: The number of individuals in the TCR sequencing and HLA analysis was acknowledged as relatively small.

High-throughput TCR beta sequencing profiled peripheral blood CD8+ and CD4+ T cells from healthy donors, Susac syndrome patients and multiple sclerosis patients. Healthy donors were age- and sex-matched controls. Bulk CD8+ and CD4+ T cells were purified by magnetic negative isolation, whereas CD8+ TEMRA cells were enriched by FACS. Blood was drawn into EDTA tubes, processed within 24 hours, and PBMCs were isolated by density gradient centrifugation. PBMCs intended for TCR sequencing were frozen in liquid nitrogen and were later thawed in a 37 degrees C water bath. The sorted or isolated CD4+, CD8+ and CD8+ TEMRA cells reached a purity of at least 90%. Between the V and J ends, shortened by 0 bases and 5 bases respectively, the junction contains 16 bases. Reading the germline V gene gives CDR1 SGHTA and CDR2 FQGNSA. From the cysteine up to the phenylalanine, the CDR3 has a length of 16 residues. Only the CDR3 portion is preserved as DNA: 48 bases, with reading frame beginning at the first base.

RNA was extracted using the RNeasy kit, and roughly 0.5 to 1 ug of the RNA was reverse transcribed with random hexamers. The immunoSEQ multiplex PCR assay, covering 54 Vbeta and 13 Jbeta segments, was used to amplify TCR beta CDR3 regions. PCR amplification bias was corrected using a synthetic template baseline for primer optimization and computational correction. In the original analysis: Reads were annotated to V, D and J genes per IMGT and analyzed with immunoSEQ Analyzer, keeping only productive sequences. Clonality was computed as one minus Shannon entropy normalized by log2 of the number of productive unique sequences. Public and private clones were assessed among the 100 most prevalent clones of each patient and control. A clone was defined as Susac-specific if it was absent from the healthy and MS cohorts, from around 960 published viral clones and from other ImmuneACCESS disease sequences. The public reads were run again by TCRdb, first through fastp at Q25 and then through MiXCR, and only productive beta chains were kept. Rows merge per CDR3 protein into single entries with the most common DNA and genes. TCRdb's processing, not the authors', yielded these V and J calls. Within this sample are about 160,000 distinct CDR3 sequences, with roughly 94% of them counted one time only. Roughly 0.08% of the sample lies in the top ten.

In the case of this clonotype: Its recognized antigen is unknown. Base qualities are not at hand, and no much larger clone is one base apart.

The sequence links TRBV7-2 to TRBJ1-1, with the D gene not clear enough to name. The TCR sequence derives from a human donor in good health. Sequencing was carried out using CD4+ T cells from PBMCs. The nucleotides read TGTGCCAGCAGCTTAGCCGTCGTTGGGGTATCGACTGAAGCTTTCTTT. This codes for CASSLAVVGVSTEAFF.